This TCR beta chain was identified in a study of Tregs in tolerant kidney transplant recipients. Study-level findings and limits: Findings come from small patient numbers and require larger validation. No direct test of biological reproducibility was done here.

As regards this clone: As yet, its antigen is unknown. The read ends 3 residues before the CDR3 terminus; that terminus is restored from the germline J gene.

CDR3 length: 14 residues. V lost 4 bases, J lost 9 bases, and 5 bases stayed unmatched. CDR1 and CDR2 from the germline V gene are LGHNA and YNFKEQ. The protocol was immunoSEQ multiplex PCR, while the TCRdb copy is restricted to in-frame clones and leaves out a portion. This sample's table reports about 31,000 clones. Recipients received nonmyeloablative bone marrow transplants from related graft donors, with transient mixed chimerism. Unstimulated Tregs (CD4+CD25+CD127-) and CD4+CD25- non-Tregs were sorted from PBMCs. The sequencing here drew on CD4+ T cells from blood (PBMCs), taken 24 months after the transplant. The receptor was derived from a human patient who received a combined kidney and bone marrow transplant. Some of the T cells may derive from the graft donor. V gene TRBV4-2 combines with J gene TRBJ2-1; TRBD1 aligns across 11 bases. The covered CDR3 bases are TGTGCCAGCAGCCGGACAGGGGGCTTGGGTGAG. This translates into CASSRTGGLGE. The full CDR3 protein is CASSRTGGLGEQFF.